This T cell receptor beta chain is drawn from a study of CD8 T cells in Susac syndrome. Trimming at V came to 2 bases and at J to 0 bases, leaving 6 bases not matched to a gene. Germline loops: CDR1 MNHEY, CDR2 SMNVEV (reference sequence). CDR3 length: 17 amino acids. RNA in amounts of roughly 0.5 to 1 ug was reverse transcribed with random hexamers. TCRdb reprocessed the immunoSEQ multiplex PCR reads with MiXCR, giving one entry per CDR3 protein. The profile shows around 130,000 distinct CDR3 sequences, under 95% of them singletons. Sequencing of TCR beta covered CD8+ and CD4+ T cells obtained from blood.

Sequenced input: CD8+ T cells from PBMCs. This TCR came from a human donor with multiple sclerosis. The genes are TRBV27 and TRBJ2-5, with 10 bases lining up with TRBD2. The DNA of the CDR3 is TGTGCCAGCAGTTTAAACGGGCTAGCGGGGGACCAAGAGACCCAGTACTTC. Translated: CASSLNGLAGDQETQYF.